A single T cell receptor (beta chain) is shown here with its context. This clonotype was recorded a few times. It lacks a known antigen. Base qualities are not provided; no much larger clone lies one nucleotide away. The data were obtained in a study of T cells in Graves' hyperthyroidism and ophthalmopathy (dated by TCRdb to about 2019). At the level of the whole study: Peripheral blood samples were taken at initial diagnosis, before any treatment was given. A discovery cohort of fewer than 110 patients, about 40 with Graves' ophthalmopathy and approximately 57 with stable Graves' hyperthyroidism, was used to find distinguishing TCR V-J signatures. Whether ophthalmopathy could be predicted prospectively was tested in an independent validation cohort made up of under 20 hyperthyroidism patients plus 17 patients who later progressed to ophthalmopathy. The approximately 100 discovery patients were randomly divided into training and test sets at a 7:3 ratio. The study also compared thyroid tissue and blood T-cell repertoires from over 5 Graves' hyperthyroidism patients. After sampling, hyperthyroidism patients received methimazole starting at 30 mg daily, and ophthalmopathy patients received high-dose intravenous methylprednisolone. The paper reports TCR Vbeta CDR3 sequencing of some 140 peripheral blood samples: under 45 ophthalmopathy, over 70 hyperthyroidism and around 17 progressor patients.

The TCR beta CDR3 regions were amplified from the RNA transcripts. For the first round of RT-PCR on the TCR CDR3, the HTBI primer set was used together with the Qiagen OneStep RT-PCR kit. Libraries were constructed in a second round of multiplex PCR, after which size selection and purification were carried out. Paired-end sequencing of the libraries was performed with 100 bp reads on an Illumina HiSeq2000. On the authors' methods: Raw data were processed with SOAPnuke, discarding reads with adapters, uncalled bases, mean Phred below 15, or no exact constant-primer or identifier match. COPE v1.2.5 was used to merge the high-quality paired reads, and each unique nucleotide sequence was defined as a clonotype. MiTCR v1.1 was used to align the clonotypes against IMGT TRBV, TRBD and TRBJ reference segments. Only V-J combinations with frequency above 0.0001, covering roughly 99% of repertoires, were analysed. The TCS score was defined as the ratio of F50 (clonal expansion) to E x V (chaos), calculated using BLOSUM62-based TCRdist between CDR3 peptides within each V-J. Welch's t-statistics and random forest reduced fewer than 600 V-J features to roughly 13, which were used in a naive Bayes classifier (R e1071). TCRdb reran the public reads through fastp at Q25 and MiXCR, keeping productive beta chains. CDR3 protein duplicates are merged, each entry listing the most common genes and DNA. In this record, the V and J calls reflect TCRdb's handling and not the investigators' own analysis. The sample contains about 690,000 distinct CDR3 sequences, 15% to 20% of them found a single time. Roughly a sixth of the sample goes to the ten largest clones.

What the authors observed across the whole study: Sample size was not statistically predetermined, and investigators were not blinded to group allocation. Ophthalmopathy was separated from stable hyperthyroidism by a 13 V-J signature model, with around 88% sensitivity and about 81% specificity obtained in cross-validation and 80%/75% obtained in testing. In validation, progression to ophthalmopathy was predicted by the model with about 70% sensitivity and under 85% specificity, a median of approximately 6.5 months before onset. Most expanded thyroid clonotypes (frequency above 0.001) were also detected in blood, a finding suggesting that blood repertoires may reflect thyroid immune responses.

Stable Graves' hyperthyroidism was defined as the absence of progression to ophthalmopathy over 18 months of follow-up. Hyperthyroidism patients were aged 18 to 65 years and newly diagnosed, with disease duration of less than 2 months. The study excluded patients with uncontrolled infections, other autoimmune diseases, pregnancy or lactation. Diagnoses were based on clinical symptoms, serum thyroxine and TRAb, thyroid ultrasound and orbital computed tomography. Ficoll-Paque density gradient centrifugation was used to isolate PBMCs from around 10 ml of fresh peripheral blood. Trizol reagent was used to extract total RNA, and RNA quality was then checked on an Agilent 2100 Bioanalyzer. Its CDR3 holds 14 amino acids, cysteine through phenylalanine. CDR3 DNA only is kept here, 42 bases in frame from base 1. V ends up 6 bases short and J 8 bases short, with an unmatched junction base count of 6. The CDR1 and CDR2 encoded by the germline V gene are SGHTA and FQGTGA.

The specimen was blood. The chain links TRBV7-3 with TRBJ2-1; TRBD2 agrees with 11 junctional bases. The sequence was obtained from a man in his fifties with Graves' hyperthyroidism. In nucleotide form, the sequence is TGTGCCAGCAGGCCTAGCGGGAGGACGGATGAGCAGTTCTTC. Its coded protein is CASRPSGRTDEQFF. With the portions outside the CDR3 filled from the reference TRBV7-3 and TRBJ2-1 genes, the complete variable region becomes GAGVSQTPSNKVTEKGKYVELRCDPISGHTALYWYRQSLGQGPEFLIYFQGTGAADDSGLPNDRFFAVRPEGSVSTLKIQRTERGDSAVYLCASRPSGRTDEQFFGPGTRLTVL.